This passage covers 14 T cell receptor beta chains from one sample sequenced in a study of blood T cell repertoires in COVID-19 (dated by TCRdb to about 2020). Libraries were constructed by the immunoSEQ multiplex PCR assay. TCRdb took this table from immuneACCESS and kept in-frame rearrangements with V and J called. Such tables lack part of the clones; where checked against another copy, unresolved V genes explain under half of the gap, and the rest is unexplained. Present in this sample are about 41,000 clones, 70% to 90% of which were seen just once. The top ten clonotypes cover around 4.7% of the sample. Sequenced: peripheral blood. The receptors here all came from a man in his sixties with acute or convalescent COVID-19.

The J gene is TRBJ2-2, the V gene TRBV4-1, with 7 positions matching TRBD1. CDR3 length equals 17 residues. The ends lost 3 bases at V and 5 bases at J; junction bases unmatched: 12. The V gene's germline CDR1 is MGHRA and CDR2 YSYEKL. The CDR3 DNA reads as TGCGCCAGCAGCCAGACCCTTACAGGGGTCATGACCGGGGAGCTGTTTTTT. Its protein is CASSQTLTGVMTGELFF.

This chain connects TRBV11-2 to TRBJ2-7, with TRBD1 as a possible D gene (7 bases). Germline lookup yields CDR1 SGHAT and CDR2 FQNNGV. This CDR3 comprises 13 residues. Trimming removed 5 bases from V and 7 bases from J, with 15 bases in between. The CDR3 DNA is TGTGCCAGCAGCCCAGGGGGGCCGGTGGAGCAGTACTTC. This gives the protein CASSPGGPVEQYF.

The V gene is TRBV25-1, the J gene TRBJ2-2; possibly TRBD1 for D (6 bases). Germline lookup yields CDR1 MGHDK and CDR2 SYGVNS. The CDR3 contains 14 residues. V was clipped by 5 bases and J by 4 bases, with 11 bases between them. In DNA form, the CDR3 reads TGTGCCAGCAGTACCAGGGGTCGCACCGGGGAGCTGTTTTTT. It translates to CASSTRGRTGELFF.

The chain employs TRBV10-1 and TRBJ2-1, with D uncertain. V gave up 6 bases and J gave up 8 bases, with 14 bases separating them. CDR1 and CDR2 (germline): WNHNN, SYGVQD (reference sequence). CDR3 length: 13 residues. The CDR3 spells CASRDTLNDEQFF. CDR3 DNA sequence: TGCGCCAGCAGAGACACCCTGAACGATGAGCAGTTCTTC.

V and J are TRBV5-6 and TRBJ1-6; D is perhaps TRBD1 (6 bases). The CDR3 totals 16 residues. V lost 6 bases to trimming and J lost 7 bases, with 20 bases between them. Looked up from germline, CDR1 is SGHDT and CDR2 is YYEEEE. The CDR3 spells CASTMAGGASNSPLHF. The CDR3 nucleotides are TGTGCCAGCACAATGGCCGGGGGGGCGTCGAATTCACCCCTCCACTTT.

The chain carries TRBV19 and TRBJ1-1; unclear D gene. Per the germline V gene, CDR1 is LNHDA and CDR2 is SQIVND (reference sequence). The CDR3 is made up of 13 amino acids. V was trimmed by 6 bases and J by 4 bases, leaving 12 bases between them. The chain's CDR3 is CASSVQSRTEAFF. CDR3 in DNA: TGTGCCAGTAGCGTACAGAGCCGCACTGAAGCTTTCTTT.

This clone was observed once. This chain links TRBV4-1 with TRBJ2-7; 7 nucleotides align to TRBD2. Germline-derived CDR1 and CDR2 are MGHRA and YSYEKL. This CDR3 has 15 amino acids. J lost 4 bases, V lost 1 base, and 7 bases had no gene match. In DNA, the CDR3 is TGCGCCAGCAGCCAAGTTGTAACGGGGGGTTACGAGCAGTACTTC. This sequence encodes CASSQVVTGGYEQYF.

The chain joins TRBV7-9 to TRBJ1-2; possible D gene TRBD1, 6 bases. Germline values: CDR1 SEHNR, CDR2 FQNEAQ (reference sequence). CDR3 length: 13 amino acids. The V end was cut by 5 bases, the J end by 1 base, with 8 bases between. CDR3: CASSHRDNYGYTF. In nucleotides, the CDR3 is TGTGCCAGCAGCCACAGGGATAACTATGGCTACACCTTC.

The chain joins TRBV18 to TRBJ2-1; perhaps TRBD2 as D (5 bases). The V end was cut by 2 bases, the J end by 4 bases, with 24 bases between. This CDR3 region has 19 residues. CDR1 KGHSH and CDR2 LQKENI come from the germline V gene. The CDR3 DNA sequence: TGTGCCAGCTCACCATTGGCAGCGGTTCGGCCCGAGGGTTACAATGAGCAGTTCTTC. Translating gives CASSPLAAVRPEGYNEQFF. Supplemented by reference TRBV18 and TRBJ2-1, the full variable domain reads NAGVMQNPRHLVRRRGQEARLRCSPMKGHSHVYWYRQLPEEGLKFMVYLQKENIIDESGMPKERFSAEFPKEGPSILRIQQVVRGDSAAYFCASSPLAAVRPEGYNEQFFGPGTRLTVL.

The CDR3 region has the DNA TGTGCCTGGAGTGTACTGCAGGGGAGCAATCAGCCCCAGCATTTT. It translates to CAWSVLQGSNQPQHF. V usage is TRBV30 and J usage is TRBJ1-5, with D possibly being TRBD1 (6 bases). This CDR3 is 15 amino acids long. V was shortened by 0 bases and J by 1 base, with 10 bases between the two germline ends. Germline V CDR1 and CDR2: GTSNPN, SVGIG (reference sequence).

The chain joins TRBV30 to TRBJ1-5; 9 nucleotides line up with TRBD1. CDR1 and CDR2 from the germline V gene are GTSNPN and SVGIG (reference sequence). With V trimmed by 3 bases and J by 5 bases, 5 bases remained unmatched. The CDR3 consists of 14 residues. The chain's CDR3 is CAWSLGQGDQPQHF. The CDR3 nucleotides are TGTGCCTGGAGCTTGGGACAGGGTGATCAGCCCCAGCATTTT.

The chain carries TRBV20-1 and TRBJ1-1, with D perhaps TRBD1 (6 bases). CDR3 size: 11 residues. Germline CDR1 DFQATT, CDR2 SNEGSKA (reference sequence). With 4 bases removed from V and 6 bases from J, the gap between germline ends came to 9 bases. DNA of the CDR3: TGCAGTGCTACAGGGGTGGCTGAAGCTTTCTTT. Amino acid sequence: CSATGVAEAFF.

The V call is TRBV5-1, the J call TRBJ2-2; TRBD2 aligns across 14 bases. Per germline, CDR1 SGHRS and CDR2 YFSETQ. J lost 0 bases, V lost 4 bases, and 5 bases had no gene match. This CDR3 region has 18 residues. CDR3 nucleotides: TGCGCCAGCAGCACCGGGACTAGCGGGGGAGCGAACACCGGGGAGCTGTTTTTT. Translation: CASSTGTSGGANTGELFF. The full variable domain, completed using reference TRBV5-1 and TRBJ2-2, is KAGVTQTPRYLIKTRGQQVTLSCSPISGHRSVSWYQQTPGQGLQFLFEYFSETQRNKGNFPGRFSGRQFSNSRSEMNVSTLELGDSALYLCASSTGTSGGANTGELFFGEGSRLTVL.

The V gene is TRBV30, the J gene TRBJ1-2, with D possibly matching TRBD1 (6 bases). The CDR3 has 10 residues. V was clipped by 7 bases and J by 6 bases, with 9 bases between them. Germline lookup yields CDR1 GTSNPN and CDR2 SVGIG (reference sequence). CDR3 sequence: CAFRGDGYTF. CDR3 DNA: TGTGCCTTCAGGGGTGATGGCTACACCTTC.